The clone carrying this T cell receptor (beta chain) was seen a few times. Antigen: not known. The CDR3 contains 15 residues. Germline V gives CDR1 LGHNT, CDR2 FRNRAP. Trimming removed 1 base from V and 5 bases from J, with 12 bases in between. In the PCR, 60 Vbeta and 13 Jbeta primers were used. Only in-frame clones appear in the TCRdb table, and some are missing; sequencing was by immunoSEQ multiplex PCR. The sample contains tens of thousands of clones, around three quarters of which appear only once. Healthy bone marrow donors made up the cohort. This specimen belongs to a study of cytomegalovirus exposure and HLA in healthy donors. The study's findings and limits: A missense DCLRE1C variant was associated with V- and J-gene trimming of TCR beta chains in a later analysis, and an independent cohort replicated the association. Rare TCR sequences predominated, though certain public TCRs were found in many donors. What a later analysis showed was that several of the most significant clusters appeared linked to common viral pathogens.

The V gene is TRBV12-5, the J gene TRBJ1-5, with TRBD1 as a possible D gene (5 bases). Material for sequencing was PBMCs. This sequence originates from a man aged 60-69 years in good health and CMV-seronegative. The DNA for the CDR3 is TGTGCTAGTGGTTTGGGACAGAGAGAAGATCAGCCCCAGCATTTT. Translating gives CASGLGQREDQPQHF.